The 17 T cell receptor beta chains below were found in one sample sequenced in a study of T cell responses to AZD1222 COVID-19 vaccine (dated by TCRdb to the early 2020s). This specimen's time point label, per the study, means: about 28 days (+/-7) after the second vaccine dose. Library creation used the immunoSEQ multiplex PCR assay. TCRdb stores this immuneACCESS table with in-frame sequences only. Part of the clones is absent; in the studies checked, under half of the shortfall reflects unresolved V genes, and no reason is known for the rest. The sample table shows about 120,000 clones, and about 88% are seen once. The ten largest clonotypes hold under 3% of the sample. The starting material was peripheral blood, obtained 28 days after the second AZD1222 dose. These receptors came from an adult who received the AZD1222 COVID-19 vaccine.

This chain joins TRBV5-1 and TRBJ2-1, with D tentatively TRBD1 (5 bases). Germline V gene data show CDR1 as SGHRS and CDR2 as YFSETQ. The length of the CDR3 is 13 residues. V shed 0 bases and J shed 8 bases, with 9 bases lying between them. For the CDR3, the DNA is TGCGCCAGCAGCTTGGAGACAGTCGATGAGCAGTTCTTC. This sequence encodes CASSLETVDEQFF.

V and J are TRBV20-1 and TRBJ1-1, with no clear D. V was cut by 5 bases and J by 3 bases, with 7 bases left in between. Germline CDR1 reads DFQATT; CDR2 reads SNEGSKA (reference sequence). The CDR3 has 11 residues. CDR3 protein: CSAPRHTEAFF. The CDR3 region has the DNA TGCAGTGCTCCAAGGCACACTGAAGCTTTCTTT.

The CDR3 DNA sequence: TGTGCCACCAGCGGGGATACAAATTCACCCCTCCACTTT. The encoded protein is CATSGDTNSPLHF. The chain joins TRBV15 to TRBJ1-6; no clear D gene. The germline V and J ends were trimmed by 5 bases and 7 bases, with 9 bases remaining between them. The V gene's germline CDR1 is LNHNV and CDR2 YYDKDF (reference sequence). This CDR3 has 13 amino acids.

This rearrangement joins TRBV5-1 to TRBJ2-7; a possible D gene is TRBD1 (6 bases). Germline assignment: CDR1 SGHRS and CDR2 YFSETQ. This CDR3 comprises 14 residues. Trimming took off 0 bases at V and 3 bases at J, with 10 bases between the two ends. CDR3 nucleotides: TGCGCCAGCAGCTTGGACAGGGAGAACTACGAGCAGTACTTC. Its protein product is CASSLDRENYEQYF.

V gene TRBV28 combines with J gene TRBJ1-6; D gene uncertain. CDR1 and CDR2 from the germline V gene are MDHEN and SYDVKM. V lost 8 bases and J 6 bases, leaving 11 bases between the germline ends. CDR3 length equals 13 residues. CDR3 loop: CASRGQSNSPLHF. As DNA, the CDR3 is TGTGCCAGCCGGGGTCAGAGTAATTCACCCCTCCACTTT.

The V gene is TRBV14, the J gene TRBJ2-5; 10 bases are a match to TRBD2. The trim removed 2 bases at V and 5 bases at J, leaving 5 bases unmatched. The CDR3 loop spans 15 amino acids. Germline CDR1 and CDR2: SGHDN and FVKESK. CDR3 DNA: TGTGCCAGCAGCCAATGGGGACTAGCGACCGAGACCCAGTACTTC. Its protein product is CASSQWGLATETQYF. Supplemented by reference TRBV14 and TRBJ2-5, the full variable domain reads EAGVTQFPSHSVIEKGQTVTLRCDPISGHDNLYWYRRVMGKEIKFLLHFVKESKQDESGMPNNRFLAERTGGTYSTLKVQPAELEDSGVYFCASSQWGLATETQYFGPGTRLLVL.

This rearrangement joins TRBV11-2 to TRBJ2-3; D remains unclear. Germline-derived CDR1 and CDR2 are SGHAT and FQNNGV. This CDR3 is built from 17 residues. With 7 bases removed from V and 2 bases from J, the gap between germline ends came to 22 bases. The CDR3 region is CASTHVQVGPDTDTQYF. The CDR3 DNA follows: TGTGCCAGCACCCACGTCCAGGTGGGTCCTGACACAGATACGCAGTATTTT.

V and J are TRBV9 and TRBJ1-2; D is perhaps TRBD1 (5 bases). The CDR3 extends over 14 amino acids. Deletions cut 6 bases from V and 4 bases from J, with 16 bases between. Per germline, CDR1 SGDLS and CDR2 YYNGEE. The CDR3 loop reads CASTADSNLYGYTF. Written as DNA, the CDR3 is TGTGCCAGCACCGCTGACAGTAACCTCTATGGCTACACCTTC.

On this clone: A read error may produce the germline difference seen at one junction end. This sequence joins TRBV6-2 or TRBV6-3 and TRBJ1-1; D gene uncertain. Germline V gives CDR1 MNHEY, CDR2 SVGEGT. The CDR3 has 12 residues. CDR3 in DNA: TGTGCCAGCAGTTACATGAATACTGAAGCTTTCTTT. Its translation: CASSYMNTEAFF.

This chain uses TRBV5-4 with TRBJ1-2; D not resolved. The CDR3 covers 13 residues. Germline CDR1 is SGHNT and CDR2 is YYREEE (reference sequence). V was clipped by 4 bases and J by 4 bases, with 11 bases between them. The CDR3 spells CASSLGVSYGYTF. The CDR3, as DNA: TGTGCCAGCAGCCTAGGCGTTAGCTATGGCTACACCTTC.

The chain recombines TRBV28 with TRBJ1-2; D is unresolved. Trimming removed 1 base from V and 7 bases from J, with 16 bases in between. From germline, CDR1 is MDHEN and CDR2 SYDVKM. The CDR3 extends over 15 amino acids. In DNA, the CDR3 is TGTGCCAGCAGTTTATATGGAGGGAGTGGCGGTGGCTACACCTTC. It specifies CASSLYGGSGGGYTF.

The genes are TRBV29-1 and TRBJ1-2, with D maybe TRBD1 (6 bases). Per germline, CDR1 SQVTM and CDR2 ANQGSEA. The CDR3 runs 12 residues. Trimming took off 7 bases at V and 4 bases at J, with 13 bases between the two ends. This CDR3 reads CSAVTGTYGYTF. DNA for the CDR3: TGCAGCGCTGTGACAGGAACCTATGGCTACACCTTC.

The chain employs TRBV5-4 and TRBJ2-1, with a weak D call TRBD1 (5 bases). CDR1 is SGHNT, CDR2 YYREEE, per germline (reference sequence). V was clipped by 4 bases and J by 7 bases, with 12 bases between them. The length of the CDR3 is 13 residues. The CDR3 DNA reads TGTGCCAGCAGCCCCAGGGTAGCTAATGAGCAGTTCTTC. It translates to CASSPRVANEQFF.

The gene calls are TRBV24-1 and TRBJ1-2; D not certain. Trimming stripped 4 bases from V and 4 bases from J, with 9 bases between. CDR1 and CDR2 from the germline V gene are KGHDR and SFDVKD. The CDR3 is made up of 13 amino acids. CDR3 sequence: CATSDPPLYGYTF. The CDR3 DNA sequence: TGTGCCACCAGTGACCCACCACTCTATGGCTACACCTTC.

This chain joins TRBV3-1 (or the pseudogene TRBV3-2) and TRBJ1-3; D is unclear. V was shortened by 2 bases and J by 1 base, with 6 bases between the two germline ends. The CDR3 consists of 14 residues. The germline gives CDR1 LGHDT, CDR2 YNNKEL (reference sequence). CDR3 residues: CASSQSWSGNTIYF. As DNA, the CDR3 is TGTGCCAGCAGCCAATCGTGGTCTGGAAACACCATATATTTT.

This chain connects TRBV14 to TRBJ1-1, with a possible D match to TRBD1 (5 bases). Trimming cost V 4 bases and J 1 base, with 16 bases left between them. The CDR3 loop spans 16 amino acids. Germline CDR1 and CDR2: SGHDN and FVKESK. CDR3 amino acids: CASSPVGGVENTEAFF. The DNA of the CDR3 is TGTGCCAGCAGCCCCGTAGGAGGGGTCGAGAACACTGAAGCTTTCTTT.

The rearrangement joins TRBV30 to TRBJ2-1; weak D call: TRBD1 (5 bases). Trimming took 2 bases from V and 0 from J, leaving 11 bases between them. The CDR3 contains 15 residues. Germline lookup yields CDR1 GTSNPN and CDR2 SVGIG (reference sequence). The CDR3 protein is CAWSLRGSSYNEQFF. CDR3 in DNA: TGTGCCTGGAGTCTAAGGGGCAGCTCCTACAATGAGCAGTTCTTC.